The rows below give T cell receptor beta chains drawn from one sample of a study of blood T cell repertoires in COVID-19. The repertoire was sequenced with immunoSEQ multiplex PCR; TCRdb's copy has only in-frame clones and lacks some. Of about 200,000 clones in the sample, around 88% are singletons; the top ten hold 4.5% to 6.5%. The sample taken for sequencing was PBMCs or T cells enriched from blood (not recorded which). The receptors originated from a man aged 35 to 55 with acute COVID-19. Both conserved end residues are part of each CDR3. A D gene is named only where the DNA matches it firmly. Not every row has a clone size; where given, it reads once, few, many or a size class.

DNA,CDR3,size,D,V,J
TGTGCCAGCAGGCCTATAGCGGGCCCGGGCACCGGGGAGCTGTTTTTT,CASRPIAGPGTGELFF,many,TRBD2,TRBV7-9,TRBJ2-2
TGCGCCAGCAGCTTGACAGGGGCGGACACTGAAGCTTTCTTT,CASSLTGADTEAFF,-,TRBD1,TRBV5-1,TRBJ1-1
TGTGCCTGGAGTACTACACAGAACACTGAAGCTTTCTTT,CAWSTTQNTEAFF,-,-,TRBV30,TRBJ1-1
TGTGCCACCAGCAGAGATCACCTAGCGGGAGGACGCGAGACCCAGTACTTC,CATSRDHLAGGRETQYF,-,TRBD2,TRBV15,TRBJ2-5
TGTGCCAGCACAGAACAACAGAACACCGGGGAGCTGTTTTTT,CASTEQQNTGELFF,few,-,TRBV6-5,TRBJ2-2
TGTGCCAGCAGCCAAGGAGGAACTGAGGGCTACACCTTC,CASSQGGTEGYTF,-,-,TRBV7-3,TRBJ1-2
TGTGCCAGCAGTTCGGGGACTGGCCGTGAGCAGTTCTTC,CASSSGTGREQFF,-,-,TRBV25-1,TRBJ2-1
TGTGCCTCAGCGCGTGATGGCAATCAGCCCCAGCATTTT,CASARDGNQPQHF,few,-,TRBV7-2,TRBJ1-5
TGTGCCAGCGAACTAGGGACAGCCGGAAACACCATATATTTT,CASELGTAGNTIYF,-,TRBD1,TRBV7-2,TRBJ1-3
TGTGCCAGCAGCGTAGACGGGGGCTCCTACAATGAGCAGTTCTTC,CASSVDGGSYNEQFF,few,-,TRBV9,TRBJ2-1
TGTGCCAGCAGCTCCGGTGGAGGACAGACAGTCGCATTTGGGAAAACTAACTATGGCTACACCTTC,CASSSGGGQTVAFGKTNYGYTF,-,-,TRBV9,TRBJ1-2
TGTGCCAGCCAAAGGGCTGGGACAGGTGACTCACCCCTCCACTTT,CASQRAGTGDSPLHF,-,TRBD1,TRBV27,TRBJ1-6
TGCGCCAGCAGCTTGAACAGGGGCGATCTCAACACCGGGGAGCTGTTTTTT,CASSLNRGDLNTGELFF,many,TRBD1,TRBV5-1,TRBJ2-2
TGTGCCAGCAGCTTAGCGCCCGGGGAGCAGTACTTC,CASSLAPGEQYF,-,-,TRBV7-9,TRBJ2-7
TGTGCCAGCAGTTTAAAATCGCGGCTCATGAACACTGAAGCTTTCTTT,CASSLKSRLMNTEAFF,-,-,TRBV27,TRBJ1-1